The 17 T cell receptor beta chains below come from one sample, sequenced in a study of T cell changes during pregnancy in multiple sclerosis. Some clones are missing from TCRdb's copy, which holds only in-frame ones; the method was immunoSEQ multiplex PCR. The table lists roughly 60,000 clones, approximately 92% of them singletons. The material was peripheral blood, obtained in the second trimester of pregnancy. These receptors all stem from a female donor with multiple sclerosis, enrolled in a pregnancy study.

The chain links TRBV10-3 to TRBJ2-3; possible D gene TRBD2, 6 bases. Between the trimmed V and J ends, which lost 0 bases and 4 bases, there was a span of 11 bases. The CDR3 has 15 residues. The germline V gene encodes CDR1 ENHRY and CDR2 SYGVKD. The CDR3 is CAISESTGSADTQYF. The CDR3 bases are TGTGCCATCAGTGAGTCGACCGGGAGTGCAGATACGCAGTATTTT.

This chain's CDR3 is CASSLGYSPGTGELFF. For the CDR3, the DNA is TGTGCCAGCAGCTTGGGGTATAGTCCAGGGACCGGGGAGCTGTTTTTT. The chain carries TRBV7-9 and TRBJ2-2, with D possibly matching TRBD1 (5 bases). Between the trimmed V and J ends, which lost 3 bases and 5 bases, there was a span of 16 bases. The germline gives CDR1 SEHNR, CDR2 FQNEAQ (reference sequence). The CDR3 has 16 residues. Full variable domain (remainder filled in from reference TRBV7-9 and TRBJ2-2): DTGVSQNPRHKITKRGQNVTFRCDPISEHNRLYWYRQTLGQGPEFLTYFQNEAQLEKSRLLSDRFSAERPKGSFSTLEIQRTEQGDSAMYLCASSLGYSPGTGELFFGEGSRLTVL.

A remark on this clone: Other DNA sequences in this specimen translate into the identical CDR3. This chain connects TRBV6-7 to TRBJ1-4; a possible D gene is TRBD1 (5 bases). TRBV6-7 is identified as an open reading frame with a role that is uncertain. Trimming took off 7 bases at V and 4 bases at J, with 13 bases between the two ends. There are 14 residues in the CDR3. This CDR3 reads CASNHGGGNEKLFF. The CDR3, as DNA: TGTGCCAGCAATCACGGCGGGGGTAATGAAAAACTGTTTTTT.

The CDR3 nucleotides read TGTGCCAGCAGCTCGCTTCGGACAGGGCAGCAAGATACGCAGTATTTT. Its translation is CASSSLRTGQQDTQYF. The chain combines TRBV5-4 with TRBJ2-3, with 8 bases matching TRBD1. The CDR3 covers 16 residues. The J segment lost 5 bases and the V segment lost 3 bases, leaving 11 bases of the junction unmatched. CDR1 and CDR2 (germline): SGHNT, YYREEE (reference sequence).

The chain uses TRBV7-9 and TRBJ2-2; 9 bases agree with TRBD2. The CDR3 spans 15 residues. Germline CDR1 SEHNR, CDR2 FQNEAQ (reference sequence). The J segment lost 4 bases and the V segment lost 4 bases, leaving 4 bases of the junction unmatched. CDR3 loop: CASSSSGKGTGELFF. The CDR3 DNA sequence: TGTGCCAGCAGCTCTAGCGGGAAGGGCACCGGGGAGCTGTTTTTT.

This sequence joins TRBV28 and TRBJ1-5, with no clear D. CDR1 MDHEN and CDR2 SYDVKM come from the germline V gene. Trimming stripped 9 bases from V and 0 bases from J, with 18 bases between. The CDR3 loop spans 16 amino acids. The CDR3 bases are TGTGCCAGTGCTATTGGAGGAATTCATAGCAATCAGCCCCAGCATTTT. Its translation: CASAIGGIHSNQPQHF.

In DNA form, the CDR3 reads TGCGCCAGCAGCTTACATTCCGGGAGAGAGCAGTACTTC. This encodes CASSLHSGREQYF. V gene TRBV5-1 combines with J gene TRBJ2-5, with D perhaps matching TRBD2 (6 bases). V lost 2 bases and J 11 bases, leaving 16 bases between the germline ends. The CDR3 is 13 residues long. Germline loops: CDR1 SGHRS, CDR2 YFSETQ.

V usage is TRBV7-2 and J usage is TRBJ1-1; D uncertain. CDR1 is SGHTA, CDR2 FQGNSA, per germline. The CDR3 sequence is 15 residues long. The germline V and J ends were trimmed by 2 bases and 0 bases, with 10 bases remaining between them. This chain's CDR3 is CASSLIVSVNTEAFF. Here the CDR3 DNA reads TGTGCCAGCAGCTTAATAGTCAGCGTGAACACTGAAGCTTTCTTT.

The chain employs TRBV5-1 and TRBJ2-2; D remains unclear. Trimming took 0 bases from V and 2 from J, leaving 8 bases between them. The CDR3 extends over 15 amino acids. Germline V gene sequence: CDR1 SGHRS, CDR2 YFSETQ. The CDR3: CASSLGHPNTGELFF. CDR3 in DNA: TGCGCCAGCAGCTTGGGACACCCAAACACCGGGGAGCTGTTTTTT.

The CDR3 region is CASSPRLAVAPGEQYF. CDR3 nucleotides: TGTGCCAGCAGCCCGCGACTAGCGGTAGCACCGGGCGAGCAGTACTTC. The chain links TRBV5-6 to TRBJ2-7; 9 bases line up with TRBD2. This CDR3 has 16 residues. The trim removed 4 bases at V and 6 bases at J, leaving 14 bases unmatched. The germline V gene has CDR1 SGHDT and CDR2 YYEEEE.

This clone has only one observation. V gene TRBV7-2 combines with J gene TRBJ1-2, with D tentatively TRBD1 (6 bases). The CDR3 sequence is 14 residues long. Trimming removed 5 bases at V and 6 bases at J, with 16 bases between. The germline CDR1 and CDR2 sequences are SGHTA and FQGNSA. The CDR3 DNA follows: TGTGCCAGCAGCCCAGAGGGGGAAGCGAATGGCTACACCTTC. Protein: CASSPEGEANGYTF.

The chain carries TRBV5-5 and TRBJ2-1; D is perhaps TRBD2 (6 bases). CDR3 length: 15 amino acids. Germline V gives CDR1 SGHKS, CDR2 YYEKEE (reference sequence). Trimming pared 3 bases from V and 6 bases from J, leaving 16 bases between. The chain's CDR3 is CASSSYAGGVNEQFF. In DNA, the CDR3 is TGTGCCAGCAGCTCCTATGCCGGGGGAGTCAATGAGCAGTTCTTC. The whole variable domain, filled in from reference TRBV5-5 and TRBJ2-1, reads DAGVTQSPTHLIKTRGQQVTLRCSPISGHKSVSWYQQVLGQGPQFIFQYYEKEERGRGNFPDRFSARQFPNYSSELNVNALLLGDSALYLCASSSYAGGVNEQFFGPGTRLTVL.

V usage is TRBV27 and J usage is TRBJ1-1; no reliable D call. V lost 1 base and J lost 6, with 9 bases in between. In germline, CDR1 is MNHEY, CDR2 SMNVEV (reference sequence). This CDR3 has 13 residues. The CDR3 bases are TGTGCCAGCAGTTTATTTCCGGGATCTGAAGCTTTCTTT. Translation: CASSLFPGSEAFF.

The CDR3 region has the DNA TGCAGCGTCATGGGACAGCTCCGGGGCAGGGCCGCAAGAGGGACCCAGTACTTC. This gives the protein CSVMGQLRGRAARGTQYF. V and J are TRBV29-1 and TRBJ2-5, with 7 nucleotides matching TRBD1. CDR3 length equals 18 residues. Germline V CDR1 and CDR2: SQVTM, ANQGSEA. Losses at the gene ends were 6 bases for V and 7 bases for J; bases not matched to a gene: 26.

The gene calls are TRBV6-6 and TRBJ1-4; possibly TRBD1 for D (5 bases). Germline-derived CDR1 and CDR2 are MNHNY and SVGAGI (reference sequence). Trimming shortened V by 2 bases and J by 8 bases, and 12 bases separated the two germline ends. The CDR3 runs 14 residues. Written as DNA, the CDR3 is TGTGCCAGCAGTTACGTCGGGGGAAGGGAAAAACTGTTTTTT. Its translation: CASSYVGGREKLFF.

This rearrangement joins TRBV6-1 to TRBJ2-1, with TRBD2 matching over 13 bases. CDR1 is MNHNS, CDR2 SASEGT, per germline. Losses at the gene ends were 3 bases for V and 9 bases for J; bases not matched to a gene: 8. This CDR3 has 16 residues. CDR3 protein: CASSDDGLAGVSEQFF. As DNA, the CDR3 is TGTGCCAGCAGTGACGACGGACTAGCGGGAGTGAGTGAGCAGTTCTTC.

This chain connects TRBV30 to TRBJ2-3; D is perhaps TRBD1 (5 bases). Looked up from germline, CDR1 is GTSNPN and CDR2 is SVGIG (reference sequence). This CDR3 contains 13 residues. V shed 3 bases and J shed 6 bases, with 13 bases lying between them. The CDR3 sequence is CAWSRVSGDTQYF. CDR3 nucleotide sequence: TGTGCCTGGAGCCGTGTCTCAGGGGATACGCAGTATTTT.